The rows below give T cell receptor beta chains drawn from one sample of a study. TCRdb itself ran the 5' RACE reads through MiXCR, one entry per CDR3 protein. The sample contains roughly 42,000 distinct CDR3 sequences, 22% of which appear only once. Sequenced: Tregs sorted from blood. The receptors were gathered from a female donor with breast cancer. CDR3s include the opening cysteine and the closing phenylalanine or tryptophan. Each record gives: V gene, CDR3 protein.

v_gene: TRBV24-1
CDR3aa: CATSDQVGWGEQFF

v_gene: TRBV20-1
CDR3aa: CSASGLTEPYEQYF

v_gene: TRBV28
CDR3aa: CASSQRGAREKLFF

v_gene: TRBV4-3
CDR3aa: CASSQRTGPGYGELFF

v_gene: TRBV7-9
CDR3aa: CASSLSLTVYNEQFF

v_gene: TRBV3-1
CDR3aa: CASSPTRRGLDEQYF

v_gene: TRBV20-1
CDR3aa: CSSLRTGTEAFF

v_gene: TRBV20-1
CDR3aa: CSARGAPRVYEQYF

v_gene: TRBV9
CDR3aa: CASSVEGSGRIPDTQYF

v_gene: TRBV5-1
CDR3aa: CASSLGDNLDTQYF

v_gene: TRBV25-1
CDR3aa: CASSDQREVEQYF

v_gene: TRBV5-4
CDR3aa: CASSRTSGSMSTYEQYF

v_gene: TRBV7-9
CDR3aa: CASSGPQETQYF

v_gene: TRBV7-8
CDR3aa: CASSPRDTAYGYTF

v_gene: TRBV5-6
CDR3aa: CASSITAGEKGYTF

v_gene: TRBV20-1
CDR3aa: CSASGGADTQYF

v_gene: TRBV5-6
CDR3aa: CASSLGGPDQPQHF

v_gene: TRBV20-1
CDR3aa: CSALPTGKPYNNEQFF

v_gene: TRBV9
CDR3aa: CASSVGSDPGASYNEQFF

v_gene: TRBV7-2
CDR3aa: CASSSEMNTEAFF

v_gene: TRBV5-1
CDR3aa: CASSPNGRHREAFF

v_gene: TRBV5-5
CDR3aa: CASSLKGAGAYNEQFF

v_gene: TRBV5-1
CDR3aa: CASSLTGGSVDTQYF